The entry below describes one T cell receptor (beta chain). MiXCR was run by TCRdb on the RACE reads, yielding one entry per CDR3 protein. The sample consists of 45,000 to 60,000 distinct CDR3 sequences, approximately 13% of them appearing once. These data are taken from a study of human T cells and chemical hapten exposure. About the research overall: Weekly scalp doses of diphenylcyclopropenone were given to patients during the approximately 25-week study. TCR yields per sample varied, mainly owing to small pooled library volume differences.

Time point specified: patch test 3, about 24 weeks after DPC sensitization. Treatment reported: therapeutic diphenylcyclopropenone sensitization with weekly scalp DPC. Sample donors consisted of patients with alopecia, aged 18 to 70 years, who were suitable for DPC. In germline, CDR1 is SQVTM, CDR2 ANQGSEA. With 6 bases removed from V and 2 bases from J, the gap between germline ends came to 17 bases. The CDR3 covers 14 residues. The chain links TRBV29-1 to TRBJ2-7; maybe TRBD1 (6 bases). This sequence was found in a man aged 25-45 years with alopecia areata. Some clones in this sample may be carry-over from other donors' samples. The material was whole blood, obtained in connection with sensitization to the hapten diphenylcyclopropenone (DPC). The CDR3 coding sequence is TGCAGCGTAGCCGGGACAACTCGAACCTACGAGCAGTACTTC. Amino acids: CSVAGTTRTYEQYF.